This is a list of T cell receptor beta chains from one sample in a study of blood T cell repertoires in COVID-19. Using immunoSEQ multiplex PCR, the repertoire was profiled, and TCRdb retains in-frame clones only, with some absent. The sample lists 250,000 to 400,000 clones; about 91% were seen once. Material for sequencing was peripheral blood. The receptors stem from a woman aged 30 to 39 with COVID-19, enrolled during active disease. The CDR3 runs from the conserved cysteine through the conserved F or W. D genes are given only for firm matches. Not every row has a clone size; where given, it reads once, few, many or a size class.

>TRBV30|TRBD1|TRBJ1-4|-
CAGRHRGIPNEKLFF
TGTGCCGGAAGACACAGGGGAATCCCTAATGAAAAACTGTTTTTT
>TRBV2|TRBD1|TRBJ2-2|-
CASRAGTGGTGELFF
TGTGCCAGCAGAGCCGGGACAGGGGGCACCGGGGAGCTGTTTTTT
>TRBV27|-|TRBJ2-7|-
CASSFSRGAWEQYF
TGTGCCAGCAGTTTTTCTCGGGGGGCGTGGGAGCAGTACTTC
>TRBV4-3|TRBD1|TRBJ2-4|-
CASSSRQGDIQYF
TGCGCCAGCAGCTCGAGACAGGGGGACATTCAGTACTTC
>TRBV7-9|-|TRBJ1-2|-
CASSLAAVNYGYTF
TGTGCCAGCAGCTTAGCGGCCGTCAACTATGGCTACACCTTC
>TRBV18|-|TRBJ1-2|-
CASSPPAGGYTF
TGTGCCAGCTCACCACCCGCCGGTGGCTACACCTTC
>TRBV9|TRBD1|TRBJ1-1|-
CASSEPGTGGTEAFF
TGTGCCAGCAGCGAGCCCGGGACAGGGGGCACTGAAGCTTTCTTT
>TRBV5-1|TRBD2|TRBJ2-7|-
CASSLGATSGGYEQYF
TGCGCCAGCAGCTTGGGGGCCACTAGCGGGGGGTACGAGCAGTACTTC
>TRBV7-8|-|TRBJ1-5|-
CASSLALGAGQPQHF
TGTGCCAGCAGCTTAGCGTTGGGGGCCGGTCAGCCCCAGCATTTT
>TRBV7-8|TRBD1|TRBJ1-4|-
CASTTHRGLDEKLFF
TGTGCCAGCACTACACACAGGGGGCTGGATGAAAAACTGTTTTTT
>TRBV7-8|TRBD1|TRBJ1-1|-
CASSLLQGAEAFF
TGTGCCAGCAGCCTATTACAGGGGGCTGAAGCTTTCTTT
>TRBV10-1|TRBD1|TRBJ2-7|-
CASSGTDYEQYF
TGCGCCAGTTCCGGGACAGACTACGAGCAGTACTTC
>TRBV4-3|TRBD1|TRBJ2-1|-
CASSQLTGARNEQFF
TGCGCCAGCAGCCAATTGACAGGGGCTCGGAATGAGCAGTTCTTC
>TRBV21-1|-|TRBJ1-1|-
CASSGGAGPSYTEAFF
TGTGCCAGCAGCGGGGGGGCCGGACCCTCTTACACTGAAGCTTTCTTT
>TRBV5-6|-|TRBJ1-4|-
CASSLRAANEKLFF
TGTGCCAGCAGCTTGCGAGCCGCGAATGAAAAACTGTTTTTT
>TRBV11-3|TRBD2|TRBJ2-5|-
CASSLAGPGTSRTQETQYF
TGTGCCAGCAGCTTAGCAGGCCCCGGGACTAGCAGAACCCAAGAGACCCAGTACTTC
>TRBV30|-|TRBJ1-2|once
CAWSVQLGPLYGYTF
TGTGCCTGGAGTGTACAGCTGGGCCCCTTATATGGCTACACCTTC
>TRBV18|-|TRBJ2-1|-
CASSPRVAYNEQFF
TGTGCCAGCTCACCACGAGTCGCATACAATGAGCAGTTCTTC
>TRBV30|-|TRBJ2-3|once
CAWSVQGGDHTDTQYF
TGTGCCTGGAGTGTACAGGGGGGGGACCACACAGATACGCAGTATTTT
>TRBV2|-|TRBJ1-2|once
CASSVRERGYTF
TGTGCCAGCAGTGTGAGGGAGAGAGGCTACACCTTC
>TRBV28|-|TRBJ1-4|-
CASKVTGGSWEKLFF
TGTGCCAGCAAAGTCACAGGCGGGAGTTGGGAAAAACTGTTTTTT
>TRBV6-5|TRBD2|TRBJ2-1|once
CASRLTSGRYNEQFF
TGTGCCAGCAGACTGACTAGCGGACGCTACAATGAGCAGTTCTTC